This paragraph reports one T cell receptor beta chain. Its matching antigen is unknown. These data are taken from a study of early T cells in non-severe SARS-CoV-2 infection. Background on the study: Investigators sequenced bulk RNA drawn from unsorted whole blood, and chains remained unpaired.

Germline CDR1 reads LNHDA; CDR2 reads SQIVND (reference sequence). The CDR3 loop spans 14 amino acids. Trimming removed 5 bases from V and 3 bases from J, with 10 bases in between. Attachment of unique molecular identifiers was made to individual cDNA molecules. TCRdb itself ran the 5' RACE reads through MiXCR, one entry per CDR3 protein. The table has about 60,000 distinct CDR3 sequences, more than 15% seen once. Study outcomes and limitations: Using VDJdb, the matching emphasized anti-spike CD8 responses while missing private and CD4 specificities.

This TCR was recovered from an adult who was a healthcare worker with PCR-confirmed SARS-CoV-2 infection or an uninfected control (not recorded which). The sequences come from whole blood, collected at baseline. The chain uses TRBV19 and TRBJ1-4; D not certain. The CDR3 is CASSVGGANEKLFF. The CDR3 nucleotides read TGTGCCAGTAGTGTTGGCGGGGCTAATGAAAAACTGTTTTTT.